Listed here are 3 T cell receptor beta chains from one sample, sequenced in a study of technical replicates of blood from several donors. The protocol was immunoSEQ multiplex PCR, while the TCRdb copy is restricted to in-frame clones and leaves out a portion. The sample carries around 56,000 clones, roughly 96% recorded once. Sequencing was performed on PBMCs. Receptors originate from a human donor in good health. Some clones in this sample may be carry-over from other donors' samples.

The chain is built from TRBV6-5 and TRBJ2-1; no clear D gene. The CDR3 sequence is 13 residues long. Between the trimmed V and J ends, which lost 2 bases and 6 bases, there was a span of 8 bases. Germline CDR1 reads MNHEY; CDR2 reads SVGAGI. CDR3 DNA sequence: TGTGCCAGCAGTTACATCTTCGGCAATGAGCAGTTCTTC. This sequence encodes CASSYIFGNEQFF.

The chain carries TRBV10-3 and TRBJ2-7; 9 positions agree with TRBD1. J gave up 3 bases and V 6 bases, and 3 bases lay outside the gene matches. The CDR3 totals 13 residues. Germline values: CDR1 ENHRY, CDR2 SYGVKD. The CDR3 sequence: CAIRRGQGYEQYF. Written as DNA, the CDR3 is TGTGCCATCAGGCGGGGACAGGGCTACGAGCAGTACTTC.

The chain uses TRBV10-3 and TRBJ2-3; D call uncertain. With 6 bases removed from V and 6 bases from J, the gap between germline ends came to 16 bases. In germline, CDR1 is ENHRY, CDR2 SYGVKD. The CDR3 sequence is 14 residues long. CDR3 in amino acids: CAISPGVPQDTQYF. CDR3 nucleotide sequence: TGTGCCATCAGCCCCGGTGTCCCACAGGATACGCAGTATTTT.